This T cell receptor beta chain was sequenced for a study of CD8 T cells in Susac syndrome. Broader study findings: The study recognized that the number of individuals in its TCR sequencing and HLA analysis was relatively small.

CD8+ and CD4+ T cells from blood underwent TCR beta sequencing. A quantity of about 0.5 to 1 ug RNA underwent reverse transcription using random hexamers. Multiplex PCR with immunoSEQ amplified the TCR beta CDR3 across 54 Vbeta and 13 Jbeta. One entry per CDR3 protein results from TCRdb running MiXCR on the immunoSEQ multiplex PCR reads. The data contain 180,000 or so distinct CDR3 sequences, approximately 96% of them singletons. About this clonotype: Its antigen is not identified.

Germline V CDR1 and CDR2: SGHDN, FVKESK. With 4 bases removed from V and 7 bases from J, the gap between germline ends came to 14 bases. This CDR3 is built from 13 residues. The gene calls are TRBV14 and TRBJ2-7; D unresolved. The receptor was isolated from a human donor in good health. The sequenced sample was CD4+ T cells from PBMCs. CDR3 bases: TGTGCCAGCAGCCTTTTCGGGCTCGCTGAGCAGTACTTC. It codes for CASSLFGLAEQYF.